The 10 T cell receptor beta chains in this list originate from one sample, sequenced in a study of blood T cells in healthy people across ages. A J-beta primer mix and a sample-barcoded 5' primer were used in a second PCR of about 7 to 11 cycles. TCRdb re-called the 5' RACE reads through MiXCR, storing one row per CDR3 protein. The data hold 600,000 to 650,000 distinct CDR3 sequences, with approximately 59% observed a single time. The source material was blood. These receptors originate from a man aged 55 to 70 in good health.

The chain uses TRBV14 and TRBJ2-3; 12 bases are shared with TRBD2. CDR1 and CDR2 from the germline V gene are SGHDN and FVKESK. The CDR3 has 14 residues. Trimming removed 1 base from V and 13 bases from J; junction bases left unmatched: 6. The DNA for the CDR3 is TGTGCCAGCAGCCAAGCCCTAGCGGGGGGGCCTAAGTATTTT. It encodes CASSQALAGGPKYF.

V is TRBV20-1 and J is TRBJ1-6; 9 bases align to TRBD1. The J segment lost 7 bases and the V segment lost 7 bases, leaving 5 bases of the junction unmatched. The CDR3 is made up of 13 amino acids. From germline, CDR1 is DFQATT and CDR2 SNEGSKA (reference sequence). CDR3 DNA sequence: TGCAGTGTCCGGACAGGGGACAATTCACCCCTCCACTTT. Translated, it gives CSVRTGDNSPLHF.

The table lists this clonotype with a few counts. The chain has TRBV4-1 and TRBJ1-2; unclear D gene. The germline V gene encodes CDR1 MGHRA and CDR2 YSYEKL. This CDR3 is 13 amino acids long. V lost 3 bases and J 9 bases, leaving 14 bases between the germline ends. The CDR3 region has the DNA TGCGCCAGCAGCCAGGAGTCGGGTTATAGCTACACCTTC. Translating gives CASSQESGYSYTF.

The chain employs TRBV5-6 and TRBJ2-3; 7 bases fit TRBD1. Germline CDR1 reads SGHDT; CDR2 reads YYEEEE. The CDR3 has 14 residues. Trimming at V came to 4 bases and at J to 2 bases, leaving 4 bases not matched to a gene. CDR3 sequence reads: CASSAQGYTDTQYF. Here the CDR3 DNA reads TGTGCCAGCAGCGCACAGGGGTACACAGATACGCAGTATTTT.

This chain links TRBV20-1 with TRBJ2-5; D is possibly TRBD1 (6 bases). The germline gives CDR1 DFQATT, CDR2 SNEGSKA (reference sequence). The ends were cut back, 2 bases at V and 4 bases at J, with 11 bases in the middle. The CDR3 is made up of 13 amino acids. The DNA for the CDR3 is TGCAGTGCTAGAACTACAGGGATAGAGACCCAGTACTTC. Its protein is CSARTTGIETQYF.

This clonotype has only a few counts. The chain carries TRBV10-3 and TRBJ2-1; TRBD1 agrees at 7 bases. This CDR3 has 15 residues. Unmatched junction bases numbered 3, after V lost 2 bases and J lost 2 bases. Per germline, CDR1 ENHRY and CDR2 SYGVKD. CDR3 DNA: TGTGCCATCAGTGAGGAGGGGACAGCCTACAATGAGCAGTTCTTC. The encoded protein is CAISEEGTAYNEQFF.

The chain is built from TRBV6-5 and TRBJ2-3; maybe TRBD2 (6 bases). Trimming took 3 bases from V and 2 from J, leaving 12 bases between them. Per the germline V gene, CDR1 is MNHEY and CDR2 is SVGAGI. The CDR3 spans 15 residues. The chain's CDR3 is CASSYQAGTTDTQYF. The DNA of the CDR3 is TGTGCCAGCAGTTATCAGGCGGGGACCACAGATACGCAGTATTTT.

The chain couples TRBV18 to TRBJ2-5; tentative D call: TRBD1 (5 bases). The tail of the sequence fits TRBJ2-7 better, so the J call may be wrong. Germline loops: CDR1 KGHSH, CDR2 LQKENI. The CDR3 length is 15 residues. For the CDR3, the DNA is TGTGCCAGCTCACAGGGGATAGAGAGCCGGAACGAGCAGTACTTC. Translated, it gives CASSQGIESRNEQYF.

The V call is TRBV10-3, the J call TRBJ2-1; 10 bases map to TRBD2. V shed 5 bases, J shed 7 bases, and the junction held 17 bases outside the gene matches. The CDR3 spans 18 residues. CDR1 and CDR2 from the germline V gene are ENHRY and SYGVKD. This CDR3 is CAISSSLAGASSGNEQFF. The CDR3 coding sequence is TGTGCCATCAGTTCTTCCCTAGCGGGGGCCTCCTCAGGTAATGAGCAGTTCTTC.

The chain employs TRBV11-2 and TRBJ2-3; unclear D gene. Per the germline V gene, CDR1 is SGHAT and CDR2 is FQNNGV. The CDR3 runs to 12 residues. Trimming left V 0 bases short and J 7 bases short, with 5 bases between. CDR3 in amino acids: CASSLEVYTQYF. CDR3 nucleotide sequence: TGTGCCAGCAGCTTAGAAGTCTATACGCAGTATTTT.